These 27 T cell receptor beta chains came from one sample sequenced in a study of neoadjuvant anti-PD-1 for oral cavity cancer. This table comes from immunoSEQ multiplex PCR, and its TCRdb copy is limited to in-frame clones, with some not included. The table has some 33,000 clones, 70% to 80% seen once; the top ten hold 3.4%. Time point in this sample: after neoadjuvant nivolumab, at surgical resection. The source material was PBMCs, sampled after nivolumab (anti-PD-1) treatment. All receptors come from a person aged 40 to 85 with oral cavity squamous cell carcinoma.

This chain uses TRBV5-5 with TRBJ1-2, with D possibly matching TRBD1 (5 bases). The CDR3 length is 14 residues. Germline lookup yields CDR1 SGHKS and CDR2 YYEKEE (reference sequence). The V end was cut by 0 bases, the J end by 2 bases, with 8 bases between. In nucleotides, the CDR3 is TGTGCCAGCAGCTTGGAGCGGGGGAACTATGGCTACACCTTC. The encoded protein is CASSLERGNYGYTF.

The V gene is TRBV5-3, the J gene TRBJ1-1; no clear D. Being an ORF, TRBV5-3 has a function that is uncertain. The CDR3 contains 13 residues. V shed 0 bases and J shed 0 bases, with 3 bases lying between them. Written as DNA, the CDR3 is TGTGCCAGAAGCTTGGCTGTGAACACTGAAGCTTTCTTT. Amino acids: CARSLAVNTEAFF.

This clone was counted a few times. The chain has TRBV4-2 and TRBJ1-2, with D perhaps matching TRBD1 (6 bases). CDR3 length equals 14 residues. V was clipped by 4 bases and J by 2 bases, with 11 bases between them. The germline gives CDR1 LGHNA, CDR2 YNFKEQ. This chain's CDR3 is CASSLWTENYGYTF. The DNA for the CDR3 is TGTGCCAGCAGCCTGTGGACAGAAAACTATGGCTACACCTTC.

This clone was detected only once. J is TRBJ2-3 and V is TRBV6-1; no firm D call. V gave up 3 bases and J gave up 5 bases, with 6 bases separating them. This CDR3 contains 12 residues. Looked up from germline, CDR1 is MNHNS and CDR2 is SASEGT. The CDR3 DNA sequence: TGTGCCAGCAGTGATAGGGTAGATACGCAGTATTTT. This translates into CASSDRVDTQYF.

V gene TRBV2 combines with J gene TRBJ2-1, with D possibly TRBD1 on 5 matching bases. Per the germline V gene, CDR1 is SNHLY and CDR2 is FYNNEI. The V and J ends lost 6 bases and 7 bases respectively, with 16 bases between them. The CDR3 runs 14 residues. This CDR3 reads CASSLLQVSNEQFF. In DNA form, the CDR3 reads TGTGCCAGCAGCCTCCTACAGGTTTCAAATGAGCAGTTCTTC.

This clone was picked up a small number of times. The chain is built from TRBV9 and TRBJ1-5, with TRBD1 identical over 10 bases. The trim removed 0 bases at V and 7 bases at J, leaving 4 bases unmatched. CDR1 is SGDLS, CDR2 YYNGEE, per germline. There are 15 residues in the CDR3. CDR3: CASSVGQGAGQPQHF. CDR3 sequence (DNA): TGTGCCAGCAGCGTAGGACAGGGGGCTGGACAGCCCCAGCATTTT.

The CDR3, as DNA: TGTGCAAGTCGCCCGTCGAGAGGCAATCAGCCCCAGCATTTT. Protein product: CASRPSRGNQPQHF. The chain uses TRBV12-2 and TRBJ1-5. TRBV12-2 has pseudogene status. CDR3 length: 14 residues.

V usage is TRBV6-4 and J usage is TRBJ1-6, with D unclear. Germline CDR1 MRHNA, CDR2 SNTAGT. Deletions cut 0 bases from V and 6 bases from J, with 9 bases between. The CDR3 runs to 15 residues. In nucleotides, the CDR3 is TGTGCCAGCAGTGACTCCGGGAGGTTTAATTCACCCCTCCACTTT. It translates to CASSDSGRFNSPLHF.

The CDR3 nucleotides read TGTGCCACCAGCAGAGGGATAGACCCGGGCCCCTCTAACGGCTACACCTTC. Its protein product is CATSRGIDPGPSNGYTF. The V gene is TRBV15, the J gene TRBJ1-2; unclear D gene. The CDR3 spans 17 residues. V lost 1 base and J lost 8, with 23 bases in between. The V gene's germline CDR1 is LNHNV and CDR2 YYDKDF (reference sequence).

The gene calls are TRBV5-8 and TRBJ2-3; D is tentatively TRBD1 or TRBD2 (6 bases each). The V end was cut by 0 bases, the J end by 1 base, with 12 bases between. CDR1 is SGHTS, CDR2 YDEGEE, per germline. The CDR3 spans 16 residues. The DNA for the CDR3 is TGTGCCAGCAGCTTGGGGAGGAGGGGGGGCACAGATACGCAGTATTTT. Amino acids: CASSLGRRGGTDTQYF.

The chain uses TRBV27 and TRBJ1-1; TRBD1 might be the D (5 bases). Deletions cut 3 bases from V and 5 bases from J, with 13 bases between. CDR3 size: 14 residues. In germline, CDR1 is MNHEY, CDR2 SMNVEV (reference sequence). The CDR3 sequence is CASSFFGAGTEAFF. The CDR3 nucleotides read TGTGCCAGCAGTTTCTTCGGGGCCGGAACTGAAGCTTTCTTT.

In its sample, this clone was seen a few times. This chain connects TRBV4-1 to TRBJ2-2; 8 bases are a match to TRBD1. Trimming cost V 4 bases and J 7 bases; bases outside gene matches: 5. CDR1 is MGHRA, CDR2 YSYEKL, per germline. The CDR3 runs 14 residues. The CDR3: CASSLQGADGELFF. CDR3 DNA: TGCGCCAGCAGCCTCCAGGGGGCGGACGGGGAGCTGTTTTTT.

This sequence joins TRBV19 and TRBJ1-1; 10 bases agree with TRBD1. The junction had 5 bases not matched to a gene; V was cut back by 6 bases and J by 1 base. Germline values: CDR1 LNHDA, CDR2 SQIVND (reference sequence). This CDR3 has 15 amino acids. The CDR3 region has the DNA TGTGCCAGTAGCTGGGACAGGGGACGGAACACTGAAGCTTTCTTT. It yields the protein CASSWDRGRNTEAFF.

This chain connects TRBV7-9 to TRBJ2-2; 8 nucleotides align to TRBD2. With 5 bases clipped from V and 2 bases from J, the junction kept 10 bases outside the gene matches. CDR1 is SEHNR, CDR2 FQNEAQ, per germline (reference sequence). This CDR3 comprises 17 residues. The CDR3 nucleotides are TGTGCCAGCAGCAAGCGAGATCGGACTAGCAACACCGGGGAGCTGTTTTTT. Amino acid sequence: CASSKRDRTSNTGELFF.

This chain joins TRBV6-5 and TRBJ2-5; 10 positions agree with TRBD1. The CDR3 totals 15 residues. V was clipped by 6 bases and J by 1 base; unmatched bases: 5. Germline loops: CDR1 MNHEY, CDR2 SVGAGI. The chain's CDR3 is CASRTGGPAQETQYF. CDR3 nucleotides: TGTGCCAGCAGGACAGGGGGCCCGGCCCAAGAGACCCAGTACTTC.

The chain combines TRBV28 with TRBJ2-5; TRBD1 agrees at 9 bases. Germline V gene lookup returns CDR1 MDHEN and CDR2 SYDVKM. Trimming took 6 bases from V and 1 from J; bases not matched to a gene: 9. CDR3 length equals 16 residues. The CDR3 DNA reads as TGTGCCAGCAGCCTATTACAGGGGGCAGTCCAAGAGACCCAGTACTTC. Its translation: CASSLLQGAVQETQYF.

This clone was recorded once. This chain links TRBV5-4 with TRBJ1-1; 10 positions agree with TRBD1. CDR1 is SGHNT, CDR2 YYREEE, per germline (reference sequence). After removal of 4 bases from V and 5 bases from J, the junction contained 14 bases not matched to a gene. The CDR3 consists of 17 residues. CDR3 in amino acids: CASSVGTGVRFRTEAFF. CDR3 in DNA: TGTGCCAGCAGCGTCGGGACAGGGGTACGCTTTCGTACTGAAGCTTTCTTT.

The rearrangement uses TRBV7-2 and TRBJ2-5; TRBD1 is a possible D gene (5 bases). The CDR3 is made up of 13 amino acids. Trimming took 5 bases from V and 5 from J, leaving 12 bases between them. The germline CDR1 and CDR2 sequences are SGHTA and FQGNSA. CDR3 sequence: CASSPTPGETQYF. DNA for the CDR3: TGTGCCAGCAGCCCTACCCCAGGGGAGACCCAGTACTTC.

This clone was picked up one time. This chain uses TRBV5-1 with TRBJ1-4; 7 nucleotides match TRBD1. The CDR3 is 15 residues long. Germline V gene lookup returns CDR1 SGHRS and CDR2 YFSETQ. The V and J ends lost 0 bases and 7 bases, in that order; junction bases with no gene match: 6. The CDR3 DNA follows: TGCGCCAGCAGCTTGGCCCAGGGGGGGATTGAAAAACTGTTTTTT. Its translation is CASSLAQGGIEKLFF.

The V and J genes are TRBV5-1 and TRBJ1-1, with a tentative D call TRBD1 (6 bases). Germline lookup yields CDR1 SGHRS and CDR2 YFSETQ. The V end was cut by 7 bases, the J end by 0 bases, with 16 bases between. CDR3 length equals 15 residues. The CDR3 loop reads CASAQGLIMNTEAFF. Here the CDR3 DNA reads TGCGCCAGCGCACAGGGTCTTATAATGAACACTGAAGCTTTCTTT.

The chain employs TRBV4-3 and TRBJ1-1; 7 nucleotides agree with TRBD1. Germline assignment: CDR1 LGHNA and CDR2 YSLEER. The V gene end was trimmed by 1 base and the J gene end by 12 bases; junction bases not matched to a gene: 5. CDR3 length equals 12 residues. The CDR3 sequence is CASSQGRDSTFF. CDR3 bases: TGCGCCAGCAGCCAAGGGCGGGACAGTACTTTCTTT.

The chain has TRBV9 and TRBJ2-2; TRBD1 agrees at 10 bases. Germline CDR1 reads SGDLS; CDR2 reads YYNGEE. The length of the CDR3 is 15 residues. Losses at the gene ends were 3 bases for V and 6 bases for J; bases not matched to a gene: 5. In DNA, the CDR3 is TGTGCCAGCAGCGCACGACAGGGGGCGCCCGGGGAGCTGTTTTTT. Amino acid sequence: CASSARQGAPGELFF.

The chain combines TRBV6-1 with TRBJ1-2; TRBD1 might be the D (5 bases). The CDR3 is 18 amino acids. V was pared by 2 bases and J by 4 bases, with 23 bases between. Per the germline V gene, CDR1 is MNHNS and CDR2 is SASEGT. CDR3 protein: CASSEFLIGASQPYGYTF. The CDR3 DNA is TGTGCCAGCAGTGAATTTCTGATAGGGGCAAGCCAGCCCTATGGCTACACCTTC.

This clone has only one observation. CDR3 sequence reads: CASSNRQGVIDSPLHF. The CDR3 DNA is TGTGCCAGCAGCAACCGACAGGGGGTGATTGATTCACCCCTCCACTTT. The chain couples TRBV7-9 to TRBJ1-6, with TRBD1 identical over 9 bases. CDR3 length equals 16 residues. The V segment lost 5 bases and the J segment 8 bases; nucleotides outside the gene matches: 10. Germline CDR1 SEHNR, CDR2 FQNEAQ (reference sequence).

This clone counts as medium-sized. The chain joins TRBV5-8 to TRBJ1-6, with 8 bases lining up with TRBD1. The CDR3 sequence is 16 residues long. Germline CDR1 is SGHTS and CDR2 is YDEGEE. V shed 3 bases and J 7 bases; nucleotides not matched to a gene: 9. CDR3 DNA sequence: TGTGCCAGCAGCTGGGGGGGCAGGGGGCCGAATTCACCCCTCCACTTT. Amino acids: CASSWGGRGPNSPLHF.

The chain is built from TRBV27 and TRBJ1-2; 9 bases align to TRBD1. The CDR3 runs to 15 residues. The V gene end was trimmed by 5 bases and the J gene end by 6 bases; junction bases not matched to a gene: 10. Germline CDR1 and CDR2: MNHEY and SMNVEV (reference sequence). The CDR3 DNA sequence: TGTGCCAGCAGTCCCCGTCCGGGACAGGGAAATGGCTACACCTTC. Amino acid sequence: CASSPRPGQGNGYTF.

This chain links TRBV11-1 with TRBJ2-7; the D gene could be TRBD1 or TRBD2 (5 bases each). V was trimmed by 5 bases and J by 2 bases, leaving 10 bases between them. Germline V CDR1 and CDR2: SGHAT, FQDESV (reference sequence). The CDR3 contains 13 residues. CDR3 loop: CASSAGTAYEQYF. CDR3 sequence (DNA): TGTGCCAGCAGCGCTGGGACGGCCTACGAGCAGTACTTC.